This T cell receptor beta chain was observed in a study of cytomegalovirus exposure and HLA in healthy donors (dated by TCRdb to about 2017). For context, the study as a whole: An earlier analysis of some 620 of the donors reported over 250 Gb of sequence data and 117 million unique TCR beta sequences obtained from around 190 million T cells. Approximately 300 gigabases of sequencing data and around 90 million unique TCR sequences made up an early release that covered nearly 650 HLA-typed donors. Of the 300 to 500 genotyped donors, more than 75% were placed in the genetic ancestry cluster associated with self-reported Caucasian donors. The aim of the study was to test whether cataloging public T cell receptors could identify signatures of past pathogen exposure. The T cell repertoires of 666 subjects were profiled by immunosequencing and related to cytomegalovirus serostatus. In addition to the first cohort of hundreds of subjects, a separate validation cohort of 130 or so different subjects was used. To predict cytomegalovirus infection status, the study combined high-throughput TCR immunosequencing, statistical association of individual TCRs with disease status, and machine learning. A later analysis re-analyzed previously published TCR beta repertoires from about 600 donors and added high-resolution HLA genotyping to study TCR occurrence patterns. Rather than drawing on any new phenotypic data, the later analysis identified candidate immune exposures from TCR beta sequences and the way those sequences occurred across donors. In an earlier analysis of a few hundred of the donors, high-throughput TCR beta sequencing was used to judge whether each TCR beta V gene segment behaved as functional or pseudogenic. Donor age, sex, ethnicity and CMV serostatus were collected together with the repertoire data. Genome-wide SNP genotypes for about three fifths of the 666 donors were used in a later genetic analysis, which treated that subset as a discovery cohort. All discovery cohort repertoires had been generated on a single sequencing platform. Class I and class II HLA loci were covered by the typing at four-digit resolution. Typing coverage varied by locus: roughly 620-640 donors for A, B, C, DRB1 and DQB1; some 520 for DQA1; approximately 610 for DPA1; under 490 for DPB1. Roughly 5 DR-DQ haplotypes were treated as single units for association and clustering because of strong linkage in the cohort. On average, roughly 200,000 unique TCR beta nucleotide sequences were sequenced per donor among 398 genotyped donors of the cohort, with roughly 18% of those sequences being non-productive.

Overall results and qualifications from the work: The only immune exposure information available for the cohort was CMV serostatus. In the study, 164 TCR beta chains were listed as associated with cytomegalovirus. The authors suggested that the approach could potentially be extended to other disease states and immunological phenotypes. Across donors, most TCR sequences were observed very rarely, whereas some public TCRs were present in many individuals. In this cohort, only TCR beta chains were sequenced, and detectable features were limited by the absence of alpha or paired-chain data. A further reported finding was that TCR beta sequences accurately predicted the HLA-A and HLA-B alleles for most subjects in the first cohort. Three of the identified cytomegalovirus-associated TCR beta chains were confirmed in vitro to be specific for cytomegalovirus antigens. A later analysis associated around 16,000 TCR beta sequences with specific HLA alleles at a false discovery rate of 0.05. A later genetic analysis associated a missense DCLRE1C variant with V-gene and J-gene trimming of TCR beta chains, and an independent cohort replicated the association. The earlier analysis of a few hundred of the donors excluded approximately 15 rarely observed V segments, including chromosome 9 orphons, because counts were too low. Broadly in line with IMGT annotations, most TCR beta V segments showed up in productive rearrangements about 90% or about 30% of the time in an earlier analysis of some 590 of the donors. A later analysis reported that several top co-occurrence clusters appeared linked to parvovirus B19, influenza, CMV and Epstein-Barr virus. Because HLA typing was missing for some donors at each locus, association tests included only the typed subset. Linkage disequilibrium might explain the correlated functional status among segregating V segments, but an unknown experimental factor could not be ruled out. Compared with the roughly 670-donor mean, donors in an Asian-associated ancestry cluster had fewer N-insertions in productive TCRs, according to a later genetic analysis. Roughly uniform sequencing depth across donors was assumed in presence/absence analyses, although this assumption may not hold. When HLA alleles, especially DR and DQ, strongly co-occurred, attributing TCR associations to individual alleles was difficult. In a later analysis, TCR association rates were found to vary across HLA loci, with the most associated TCRs seen for DRB1 alleles and the fewest for HLA-C alleles. In a later analysis, HLA-associated TCR beta chains were found to be more clonally expanded and to have lower generation probabilities than equally common non-associated chains. The sequencing pipeline was judged likely to have produced a cluster of highly shared sequence variants as a technical artifact. Some IMGT-functional V segments, including TRBV6-2 and TRBV6-3, could not be distinguished by the 87-base-pair reads and were therefore excluded. Cytomegalovirus status was reported to be diagnosed by the classifier with high specificity and sensitivity in both the original and validation cohorts. According to a later analysis, most CMV-associated TCR beta chains appeared to be HLA-restricted, and the HLA associations seemed to be driven largely by CMV exposure.

The cohort consisted of 666 healthy bone marrow donors. All cohort members were sampled while nominally healthy, although unrecorded immune exposures were likely present. The donor was CMV seronegative and belonged to the group of 352 seronegative cohort members. Each donor provided a peripheral blood sample, and peripheral blood mononuclear cells were used for TCR beta sequencing. Genomic DNA extraction from the blood cell samples was performed with the Qiagen DNeasy Blood Extraction Kit. As encoded in the germline V gene, CDR1 is SGHRS while CDR2 is YFSETQ. At the junction V is shortened by 0 bases and J by 7 bases, with 11 bases in between. From its cysteine to its phenylalanine, the CDR3 spans 15 amino acids. CDR3 DNA only is kept here, 45 bases in frame from base 1. The protocol used for the library was the immunoSEQ multiplex PCR assay. For the multiplex PCR, a mixture combining 60 forward primers for TCR Vbeta segments and 13 reverse primers for TCR Jbeta segments was used. A multiplex PCR assay on genomic DNA amplified the CDR3 region of rearranged TCR beta genes. The amplified TCR beta libraries were sequenced on the Illumina HiSeq System as 87-base-pair reads. Per the original workflow: A later analysis tallied 70 million to 100 million unique TCR beta chains across the roughly 610 repertoires, and some 10 million of those chains were shared by two or more donors. To remove PCR and sequencing errors, raw reads were error-corrected and collapsed into unique sequences using a nearest-neighbor algorithm that merged closely related sequences. Alignment of CDR3 sequences to IMGT reference sequences was used to assign V, D and J gene segments. For a sequence to be retained, a match of at least six nucleotides to both a V gene segment and a J gene segment was required. A rearrangement counted as productive if the CDR3 had no stop codons and remained in frame with V and J, and every other rearrangement counted as non-productive. Following IMGT convention, CDR3 was defined as the stretch from the second conserved V-encoded cysteine up to the conserved J-encoded phenylalanine. Sequences without an unambiguous match to a single V gene segment were excluded from the earlier analysis of a few hundred of the donors. In an earlier analysis of roughly 600 of the donors, a V segment was called functional when productive rearrangements were above 56.7%, and segregating when the standard deviation between donors exceeded 5%. A statistical classification framework was built for diagnosing cytomegalovirus status from the catalog of TCR beta chain sequences. In a later analysis, TCR nucleotide sequences were compared against IMGT/GENE-DB human TR gene sequences so that V and J genes could be assigned. The TCRdist pipeline was used in a later analysis to assign CDR3 sequences and most-parsimonious VDJ recombination scenarios. In a later analysis, every TCR beta chain was defined by the combination of its CDR3 amino acid sequence and its V-gene family, and reads without a unique V-gene family were dropped. In a later analysis, 450 to 600 highly shared, low-generation-probability nucleotide sequences were removed to address suspected cross-contamination and a sequencing artifact. In a later analysis, a clonal expansion index was calculated for each public chain from normalized within-repertoire ranks of inferred template counts. Generation probabilities in a later analysis came from a VDJ recombination model fitted to out-of-frame rearrangements, and those results were checked against IGoR. A later analysis scored TCR-TCR, TCR-HLA and TCR-CMV co-occurrence with hypergeometric tests, applying a repertoire-size bias correction to TCR pairs. A later analysis estimated false discovery rates by permuting HLA or CMV assignments 20 times. In a later analysis, co-occurring TCRs were grouped using DBSCAN, and TCRdist sequence similarity was added for clustering within HLA-allele-positive subsets. Repertoires with fewer than 30,000 or more than 120,000 public chains, plus five repertoires with anomalous nucleotide sharing, were excluded from co-occurrence clustering. TCRdb took this table from immuneACCESS and kept in-frame rearrangements with V and J called. Such tables lack part of the clones; where checked against another copy, unresolved V genes explain under half of the gap, and the rest is unexplained. That table is the source of V, J and clone size, and D and trimming were worked out from the DNA. Across this sample there are about 160,000 clones, with more than 60% seen only once. The ten largest clones capture roughly 1.4% of the sample.

Of note for this clone: Its antigen is still unknown. Within one base of it there is no much larger clone, and no base qualities were kept.

This TCR came from a woman aged 25 to 39 in good health and CMV-seronegative. The chain is assembled from TRBV5-1 and TRBJ1-6; tentative D gene TRBD1, with 5 bases matching. Sequencing was done on a sample of PBMCs. DNA sequence: TGCGCCAGCAGCTTGGCAGGGCTCAAAAATTCACCCCTCCACTTT. This is translated as CASSLAGLKNSPLHF.